One sample yielded the 22 T cell receptor beta chains listed below, sequenced in a study of blood T cell repertoires in COVID-19. Method: immunoSEQ multiplex PCR; TCRdb's copy keeps in-frame clones and lacks some. Here the sample spans about 480,000 clones, about 88% being singletons. Sequences were obtained from peripheral blood. These receptors came from a man aged 18 to 35 with COVID-19, enrolled during active disease.

This sequence joins TRBV27 and TRBJ2-1, with 7 bases matching TRBD2. V lost 5 bases and J lost 0; bases outside the gene matches: 4. Per the germline V gene, CDR1 is MNHEY and CDR2 is SMNVEV (reference sequence). The CDR3 has 15 residues. For the CDR3, the DNA is TGTGCCAGCAGTCTGGCGGGAGCCTCCTACAATGAGCAGTTCTTC. Translation gives CASSLAGASYNEQFF.

The chain couples TRBV24-1 to TRBJ2-3; tentative D call: TRBD2 (6 bases). CDR3 length equals 15 residues. The V gene lost 2 bases and the J gene lost 4 bases, with 12 bases spanning the gap. Germline assignment: CDR1 KGHDR and CDR2 SFDVKD. Written as DNA, the CDR3 is TGTGCCACCAGTGATTCCCGCCAGCGGGCAGATACGCAGTATTTT. Encoded protein: CATSDSRQRADTQYF.

The table lists this clone with a count of one. The V and J genes are TRBV4-1 and TRBJ2-3, with 10 bases matching TRBD1. The germline CDR1 and CDR2 sequences are MGHRA and YSYEKL. The CDR3 length is 16 residues. J lost 0 bases, V lost 2 bases, and 2 bases had no gene match. CDR3 coding DNA: TGCGCCAGCAGCCAAAGGGACAGGGGAAGCACAGATACGCAGTATTTT. This sequence encodes CASSQRDRGSTDTQYF.

This clone was counted a few times. This chain connects TRBV11-2 to TRBJ1-4; perhaps TRBD1 as D (6 bases). Germline V lookup: CDR1 SGHAT, CDR2 FQNNGV. Trimming stripped 4 bases from V and 7 bases from J, with 13 bases between. The CDR3 runs 14 residues. The DNA of the CDR3 is TGTGCCAGCAGCTCAGGGACATACAGTGAAAAACTGTTTTTT. Encoded protein: CASSSGTYSEKLFF.

The J gene is TRBJ1-1, the V gene TRBV5-1, with TRBD1 identical over 7 bases. The CDR3 covers 14 residues. Germline V gives CDR1 SGHRS, CDR2 YFSETQ. Trimming at V came to 5 bases and at J to 3 bases, leaving 7 bases not matched to a gene. CDR3 DNA: TGCGCCAGCAGGGGCCGACAGGGAGACACTGAAGCTTTCTTT. This codes for CASRGRQGDTEAFF.

The chain links TRBV7-9 to TRBJ2-1; tentative D call: TRBD2 (6 bases). The germline V gene encodes CDR1 SEHNR and CDR2 FQNEAQ (reference sequence). The V gene lost 3 bases and the J gene lost 5 bases, with 11 bases spanning the gap. The CDR3 is 14 amino acids. This chain's CDR3 is CASSFSGVHNEQFF. The CDR3 DNA reads TGTGCCAGCAGCTTTAGCGGAGTCCACAATGAGCAGTTCTTC.

The rearrangement uses TRBV5-1 and TRBJ2-3; 13 nucleotides agree with TRBD2. The germline gives CDR1 SGHRS, CDR2 YFSETQ. This CDR3 has 15 residues. Losses at the gene ends were 2 bases for V and 5 bases for J; bases not matched to a gene: 2. The CDR3 nucleotides are TGCGCCAGCAGCTTCGGGACTAGCGGGGAAGATACGCAGTATTTT. Translation gives CASSFGTSGEDTQYF.

This sequence joins TRBV15 and TRBJ2-5, with 10 nucleotides matching TRBD1. Germline V CDR1 and CDR2: LNHNV, YYDKDF (reference sequence). This CDR3 is 16 amino acids long. Trimming at V came to 0 bases and at J to 5 bases, leaving 6 bases not matched to a gene. The CDR3 bases are TGTGCCACCAGCAGAGATCATGGGACAGGGGAGGAGACCCAGTACTTC. Protein: CATSRDHGTGEETQYF.

The CDR3 bases are TGTGCCAGCAGCCGACGGGTTGGGGCCAACGTCCTGACTTTC. This codes for CASSRRVGANVLTF. The V call is TRBV3-1 (or the pseudogene TRBV3-2), the J call TRBJ2-6; D is uncertain. V lost 4 bases and J 3 bases, leaving 7 bases between the germline ends. Per the germline V gene, CDR1 is LGHDT and CDR2 is YNNKEL (reference sequence). The CDR3 is made up of 14 amino acids.

This chain uses TRBV5-1 with TRBJ2-1, with 9 bases that match TRBD1. The germline gives CDR1 SGHRS, CDR2 YFSETQ. Germline trimming cut 2 bases from V and 10 bases from J; bases unmatched to any gene: 4. This CDR3 is built from 13 residues. CDR3 in amino acids: CASSLGTGNEQFF. The CDR3, as DNA: TGCGCCAGCAGCTTAGGGACAGGGAACGAGCAGTTCTTC.

This clone is a singleton in its sample. V is TRBV6-4 and J is TRBJ2-1; perhaps TRBD1 as D (5 bases). Germline CDR1 is MRHNA and CDR2 is SNTAGT. V lost 6 bases and J 0 bases, leaving 15 bases between the germline ends. This CDR3 contains 16 residues. CDR3 sequence (DNA): TGTGCCAGCAGAAGGACATCCGTTTCCTCCTACAATGAGCAGTTCTTC. The encoded protein is CASRRTSVSSYNEQFF.

This clone occurred a few times. The V gene is TRBV7-2, the J gene TRBJ2-3, with 9 bases that match TRBD2. CDR3 length: 17 amino acids. Germline CDR1 and CDR2: SGHTA and FQGNSA. V trimming: 5 bases; J trimming: 5 bases; junction bases outside the gene matches: 14. The CDR3 nucleotides read TGTGCCAGCAGCCCAGCCCGACTAGCGGCCGGGGGAGATACGCAGTATTTT. Residues: CASSPARLAAGGDTQYF.

The sample holds one count of this clone. This sequence joins TRBV13 and TRBJ1-2; possible D gene TRBD1, 5 bases. The CDR3 totals 15 residues. CDR1 and CDR2 (germline): PRHDT, FYEKMQ (reference sequence). V was clipped by 3 bases and J by 1 base, with 12 bases between them. CDR3 nucleotides: TGTGCCAGCAGCTTGGGCAGGGCAGATAACTATGGCTACACCTTC. Amino acid sequence: CASSLGRADNYGYTF.

V usage is TRBV5-4 and J usage is TRBJ2-3, with 7 nucleotides matching TRBD1. There are 18 residues in the CDR3. CDR1 is SGHNT and CDR2 is YYREEE in the germline V gene (reference sequence). V was clipped by 4 bases and J by 4 bases; unmatched bases: 18. The CDR3 region has the DNA TGTGCCAGCAGCCGGATGGGGTCAACAGGGGTGGTGGCAGATACGCAGTATTTT. Translation gives CASSRMGSTGVVADTQYF.

The genes are TRBV11-3 and TRBJ2-5; a weak D match, TRBD2 (5 bases). Germline CDR1 is SGHNT and CDR2 is YENEEA. The CDR3 sequence is 13 residues long. V lost 5 bases and J 3 bases, leaving 10 bases between the germline ends. Written as DNA, the CDR3 is TGTGCCAGCAGCCCCGGGCGGGAAGAGACCCAGTACTTC. Its protein is CASSPGREETQYF. The entire variable domain, with the rest obtained from reference TRBV11-3 and TRBJ2-5, is as follows: EAGVVQSPRYKIIEKKQPVAFWCNPISGHNTLYWYLQNLGQGPELLIRYENEEAVDDSQLPKDRFSAERLKGVDSTLKIQPAELGDSAVYLCASSPGREETQYFGPGTRLLVL.

V is TRBV6-5 and J is TRBJ2-2; 9 nucleotides agree with TRBD1. From germline, CDR1 is MNHEY and CDR2 SVGAGI. This CDR3 spans 15 amino acids. With V trimmed by 7 bases and J by 7 bases, 10 bases remained unmatched. This CDR3 is CASTPYRGLSGELFF. CDR3 bases: TGTGCCAGCACCCCCTACAGGGGGCTCAGCGGGGAGCTGTTTTTT.

V usage is TRBV3-1 (or the pseudogene TRBV3-2) and J usage is TRBJ2-7; no reliable D call. The CDR3 has 12 amino acids. Germline V gene sequence: CDR1 LGHDT, CDR2 YNNKEL (reference sequence). Trimming removed 5 bases at V and 7 bases at J, with 12 bases between. CDR3 amino acids: CASSTVSREQYF. In DNA form, the CDR3 reads TGTGCCAGCAGCACCGTCTCCCGGGAGCAGTACTTC.

The chain uses TRBV2 and TRBJ1-3; D not resolved. In germline, CDR1 is SNHLY, CDR2 FYNNEI. The CDR3 covers 13 residues. V gave up 6 bases and J gave up 0 bases, with 6 bases separating them. CDR3 protein: CASRAGSGNTIYF. The DNA for the CDR3 is TGTGCCAGCAGGGCGGGCTCTGGAAACACCATATATTTT.

The CDR3 reads CASSLRTGEVEKLFF. CDR3 in DNA: TGTGCCAGCAGCCTGCGGACAGGGGAGGTAGAAAAACTGTTTTTT. V usage is TRBV7-9 and J usage is TRBJ1-4, with 9 bases identical to TRBD1. Germline V gene data show CDR1 as SEHNR and CDR2 as FQNEAQ (reference sequence). Trimming cost V 5 bases and J 8 bases; bases outside gene matches: 9. This CDR3 is 15 amino acids long.

The chain recombines TRBV12-5 with TRBJ2-2; a possible D gene is TRBD1 (6 bases). The V end lost 3 bases, the J end lost 3 bases, and 11 bases lay between the germline ends. The CDR3 runs 15 residues. Germline V gives CDR1 LGHNT, CDR2 FRNRAP. The CDR3 sequence: CASGLGTGYTGELFF. CDR3 bases: TGTGCTAGTGGTTTAGGTACAGGGTACACCGGGGAGCTGTTTTTT.

CDR3 in amino acids: CASSLLGRTYEQYF. The CDR3 DNA reads as TGCGCCAGCAGCTTGTTGGGCAGGACCTACGAGCAGTACTTC. The chain recombines TRBV5-1 with TRBJ2-7, with D uncertain. The ends were cut back, 1 base at V and 2 bases at J, with 10 bases in the middle. Germline V gene data show CDR1 as SGHRS and CDR2 as YFSETQ. CDR3 length: 14 amino acids.

The V call is TRBV25-1, the J call TRBJ1-2; D ambiguous. This CDR3 region has 14 residues. Trimming pared 1 base from V and 7 bases from J, leaving 13 bases between. Germline assignment: CDR1 MGHDK and CDR2 SYGVNS. CDR3 in amino acids: CASSESTFEGGYTF. In nucleotides, the CDR3 is TGTGCCAGCAGTGAATCGACCTTTGAGGGTGGCTACACCTTC.